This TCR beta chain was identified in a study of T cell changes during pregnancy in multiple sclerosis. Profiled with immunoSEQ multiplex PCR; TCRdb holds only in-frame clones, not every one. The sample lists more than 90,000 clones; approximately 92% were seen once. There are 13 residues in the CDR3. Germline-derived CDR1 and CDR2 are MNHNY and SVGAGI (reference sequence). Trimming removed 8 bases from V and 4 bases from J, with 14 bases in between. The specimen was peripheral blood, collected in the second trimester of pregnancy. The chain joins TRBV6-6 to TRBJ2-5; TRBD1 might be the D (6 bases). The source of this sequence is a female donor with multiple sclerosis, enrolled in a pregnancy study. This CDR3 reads CASLQGSAETQYF. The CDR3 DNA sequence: TGTGCCAGCCTTCAGGGGTCCGCAGAGACCCAGTACTTC.